The TCR beta chain described here comes from a study of control samples from healthy donors and cancer patients (dated by TCRdb to 2020 to 2022). The germline V gene (reference sequence) gives CDR1 as LNHDA and CDR2 as SQIVND. The trim is 4 bases for V and 4 bases for J, with a gap of 11 bases between the germline ends. From its cysteine to its phenylalanine, the CDR3 spans 14 amino acids. The retained sequence is limited to the CDR3, 42 bases, with the frame set at the first base. As regards this clone: The specificity of this receptor is unknown. No qualities accompany the bases; no much larger clone lies one base away.

The library came from the immunoSEQ multiplex PCR assay. Here the immuneACCESS table is served through TCRdb, limited to in-frame sequences with V and J called. Missing clones are a known gap in these copies; in checked studies unresolved V genes cover under half, and the rest lacks a known reason. This sample is represented by under 95,000 clones; approximately 90% of them were singletons. The ten largest clones capture around 0.9% of the sample. The specimen sequenced was blood. The sequence joins TRBV19 to TRBJ2-1; the D gene cannot be resolved beyond TRBD1 or TRBD2, each matching 5 bases. This receptor was identified in a woman aged 25-40 years in good health. Here the CDR3 is given as CASSTMGRYNEQFF. The base sequence is TGTGCCAGTAGTACGATGGGACGGTACAATGAGCAGTTCTTC.